The 6 T cell receptor beta chains below were found in one sample sequenced in a study of T-cell memory formation after mild COVID-19 (dated by TCRdb to the early 2020s). The library was generated by 5' RACE. Sequenced on an Illumina NovaSeq 6000. TCRdb passed the public sequencing reads through fastp at Q25 and MiXCR, retaining productive beta sequences. Each record represents a unique CDR3 protein, reported with the most common genes and DNA among its rows. This sample comprises about half a million distinct CDR3 sequences, over 15% of them detected only once. The ten largest clones add up to 9% to 15% of the sample. Sequenced material: PBMCs or a T cell subset sorted from them (not recorded which). The receptors here all came from an adult woman who had mild COVID-19 (a few samples of this study predate the infection). The sample titles of this study are shuffled in the database, so cell type and time point are left out; the donor was told from shared clones.

There are a few counts of this clonotype. The rearrangement joins TRBV6-6 to TRBJ1-3; 7 bases match TRBD1. V lost 6 bases, J lost 0 bases, and 14 bases stayed unmatched. This CDR3 spans 18 amino acids. Germline V gene lookup returns CDR1 MNHNY and CDR2 SVGAGI (reference sequence). CDR3 in amino acids: CASRQSGGQATSGNTIYF. CDR3 nucleotide sequence: TGTGCCAGCAGACAATCAGGGGGGCAGGCCACCTCTGGAAACACCATATATTTT.

V gene TRBV5-6 combines with J gene TRBJ2-7; TRBD2 agrees at 13 bases. Gene TRBJ2-1 matches the end of the DNA better, so the J call may be wrong. The length of the CDR3 is 14 residues. Looked up from germline, CDR1 is SGHDT and CDR2 is YYEEEE. The CDR3 DNA is TGTGCCAGCAGCTTCGGGACTAGCGGGGCGGAGCAGTTCTTC. Translation: CASSFGTSGAEQFF.

V and J are TRBV3-1 and TRBJ2-7; perhaps TRBD1 as D (6 bases). The CDR3 covers 11 residues. Germline assignment: CDR1 LGHDT and CDR2 YNNKEL (reference sequence). Trimming removed 6 bases from V and 5 bases from J, with 8 bases in between. CDR3 in DNA: TGTGCCAGCAGGGGGGCCGACGAGCAGTACTTC. Its translation: CASRGADEQYF.

This clonotype was recorded a few times. The gene calls are TRBV9 and TRBJ2-3; either TRBD1 or TRBD2 may fit D (7 bases each). There are 14 residues in the CDR3. From germline, CDR1 is SGDLS and CDR2 YYNGEE. Trimming took 4 bases from V and 5 from J, leaving 14 bases between them. CDR3 region: CASSPDREGDTQYF. The CDR3 DNA sequence: TGTGCCAGCAGCCCTGACAGGGAGGGAGATACGCAGTATTTT.

This clonotype was counted only a few times. The chain combines TRBV20-1 with TRBJ1-5; 9 bases agree with TRBD1. Trimming removed 4 bases from V and 3 bases from J; junction bases left unmatched: 4. CDR3 length: 14 amino acids. Germline CDR1 reads DFQATT; CDR2 reads SNEGSKA (reference sequence). CDR3 DNA: TGCAGTGCTAAATGGACAGGGGACAATCAGCCCCAGCATTTT. Translating gives CSAKWTGDNQPQHF.

The sample holds a few counts of this clonotype. The rearrangement links TRBV12-3 or TRBV12-4 to TRBJ2-3; maybe TRBD2 (6 bases). The CDR3 contains 14 residues. V gave up 6 bases and J gave up 4 bases, with 14 bases separating them. The CDR3 protein is CASSPEGLSDTQYF. DNA for the CDR3: TGTGCCAGCAGCCCTGAGGGACTTTCAGATACGCAGTATTTT.